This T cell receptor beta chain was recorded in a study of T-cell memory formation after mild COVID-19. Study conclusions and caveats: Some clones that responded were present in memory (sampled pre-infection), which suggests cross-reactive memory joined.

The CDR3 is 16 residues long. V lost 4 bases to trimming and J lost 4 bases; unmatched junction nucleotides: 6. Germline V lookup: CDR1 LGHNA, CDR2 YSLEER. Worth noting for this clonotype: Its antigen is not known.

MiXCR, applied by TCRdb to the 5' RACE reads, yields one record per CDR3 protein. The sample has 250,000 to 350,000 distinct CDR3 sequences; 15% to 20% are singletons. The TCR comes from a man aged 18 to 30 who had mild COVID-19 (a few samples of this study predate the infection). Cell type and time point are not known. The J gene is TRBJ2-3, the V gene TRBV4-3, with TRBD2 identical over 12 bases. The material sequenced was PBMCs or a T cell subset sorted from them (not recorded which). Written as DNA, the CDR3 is TGCGCCAGCAGCCTAAGAACTAGCGGGGGGTCAGATACGCAGTATTTT. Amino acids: CASSLRTSGGSDTQYF.